This T cell receptor (beta chain) comes out of a study of cytomegalovirus exposure and HLA in healthy donors. PCR primers comprised 60 Vbeta and 13 Jbeta primers. Sequencing was performed with immunoSEQ multiplex PCR; in TCRdb, only in-frame clones are kept and a portion is missing. The table includes 160,000 or so clones, roughly 80% detected once. Germline trimming cut 3 bases from V and 3 bases from J; bases unmatched to any gene: 7. There are 16 residues in the CDR3. Germline CDR1 LGHNA, CDR2 YSLEER. This clone appeared a single time. This TCR came from a man aged 30 to 45 in good health and CMV-seronegative. The sample taken for sequencing was PBMCs. The rearrangement links TRBV4-3 to TRBJ2-7; 11 bases fit TRBD1. The CDR3 spells CASSHRTGGAVYEQYF. DNA of the CDR3: TGCGCCAGCAGCCACCGGACAGGGGGCGCGGTCTACGAGCAGTACTTC.